Following are 9 T cell receptor beta chains from one sample sequenced in a study of cytomegalovirus exposure and HLA in healthy donors. PCR primers comprised 60 Vbeta and 13 Jbeta primers. Sequenced by immunoSEQ multiplex PCR; TCRdb stores in-frame clones only, minus some. The sample holds roughly 190,000 clones, 60% to 85% seen once. The sample comprised PBMCs. The receptors shown here come from a young woman in good health and CMV-seronegative.

The chain couples TRBV7-9 to TRBJ2-7, with D possibly being TRBD2 (7 bases). Trimming pared 5 bases from V and 2 bases from J, leaving 13 bases between. Germline V gene data show CDR1 as SEHNR and CDR2 as FQNEAQ (reference sequence). The length of the CDR3 is 14 residues. CDR3 region: CASSPRGGTYEQYF. Here the CDR3 DNA reads TGTGCCAGCAGCCCTAGGGGGGGAACCTACGAGCAGTACTTC.

This sequence joins TRBV9 and TRBJ2-1; TRBD2 agrees at 7 bases. This CDR3 contains 15 residues. Germline V lookup: CDR1 SGDLS, CDR2 YYNGEE. J was trimmed by 4 bases and V by 0 bases; bases with no gene match: 4. This CDR3 is CASSVGNSGYNEQFF. The DNA of the CDR3 is TGTGCCAGCAGCGTAGGGAATAGCGGGTACAATGAGCAGTTCTTC.

This clone was counted between two and nine times. V and J are TRBV4-1 and TRBJ2-1, with D maybe TRBD2 (6 bases). CDR1 and CDR2 from the germline V gene are MGHRA and YSYEKL. V was trimmed by 4 bases and J by 12 bases, leaving 10 bases between them. The CDR3 loop spans 11 amino acids. The CDR3 sequence: CASSPGTWQFF. CDR3 DNA: TGCGCCAGCAGCCCCGGGACTTGGCAGTTCTTC.

This clone was detected once. The sample contains more than one DNA sequence encoding this CDR3. This chain uses TRBV28 with TRBJ2-3; 11 nucleotides agree with TRBD2. The CDR3 has 15 residues. Germline values: CDR1 MDHEN, CDR2 SYDVKM. The V gene end was trimmed by 5 bases and the J gene end by 3 bases; junction bases not matched to a gene: 4. The CDR3 spells CASSPTSGGTDTQYF. CDR3 DNA sequence: TGTGCCAGCAGTCCAACTAGCGGGGGAACAGATACGCAGTATTTT.

The chain combines TRBV29-1 with TRBJ2-5; D might be TRBD1 (6 bases). The germline gives CDR1 SQVTM, CDR2 ANQGSEA. V lost 2 bases to trimming and J lost 5 bases, with 9 bases between them. The CDR3 loop spans 12 amino acids. The CDR3 region is CSVESGVETQYF. The CDR3 DNA sequence: TGCAGCGTTGAATCAGGGGTTGAGACCCAGTACTTC.

V and J are TRBV28 and TRBJ2-7; the match to TRBD1 covers 7 bases. The germline CDR1 and CDR2 sequences are MDHEN and SYDVKM. This CDR3 comprises 14 residues. Trimming at V came to 2 bases and at J to 2 bases, leaving 3 bases not matched to a gene. CDR3 sequence reads: CASSLDRATYEQYF. The CDR3 DNA reads TGTGCCAGCAGTTTAGACAGGGCAACCTACGAGCAGTACTTC.

CDR3 residues: CASSIVTGYAEAFF. In DNA, the CDR3 is TGTGCCAGCAGCATCGTCACAGGGTATGCTGAAGCTTTCTTT. J is TRBJ1-1 and V is TRBV7-9; possible D gene TRBD1, 6 bases. The CDR3 is 14 residues long. Trimming took off 5 bases at V and 6 bases at J, with 16 bases between the two ends. The germline V gene encodes CDR1 SEHNR and CDR2 FQNEAQ (reference sequence).

CDR3 bases: TGTGCCAGCAGTGTAGACCCTGCGGGATCCTGGTCCTACGAGCAGTACTTC. Residues: CASSVDPAGSWSYEQYF. The chain uses TRBV6-1 and TRBJ2-7; D is perhaps TRBD2 (6 bases). Germline assignment: CDR1 MNHNS and CDR2 SASEGT. This CDR3 has 17 amino acids. The V and J ends lost 4 bases and 1 base respectively, with 20 bases between them.

The CDR3 protein is CSVSDSGLPTYNEQFF. For the CDR3, the DNA is TGCAGCGTTTCCGATAGCGGGCTCCCGACCTACAATGAGCAGTTCTTC. The J gene is TRBJ2-1, the V gene TRBV29-1, with 7 positions matching TRBD2. The CDR3 loop spans 16 amino acids. V shed 5 bases and J 2 bases; nucleotides not matched to a gene: 12. Germline loops: CDR1 SQVTM, CDR2 ANQGSEA.